In this sample, the clone carrying this T cell receptor (beta chain) turned up many times. The germline V and J ends were trimmed by 6 bases and 0 bases, with 18 bases remaining between them. There are 15 residues in the CDR3. CDR1 SQVTM and CDR2 ANQGSEA come from the germline V gene. The record originates from a study of T cells of healthy individuals. TCRdb recomputed calls from the 5' RACE reads with MiXCR, one row per CDR3 protein. This sample has over 95,000 distinct CDR3 sequences, with around 17% found just once. This clonotype originated in a human donor in good health. The chain joins TRBV29-1 to TRBJ2-7; the D gene is possibly TRBD2 (6 bases). CDR3 sequence reads: CSVEKGGPSSYEQYF. DNA for the CDR3: TGCAGCGTGGAAAAGGGAGGTCCGAGCTCCTACGAGCAGTACTTC.